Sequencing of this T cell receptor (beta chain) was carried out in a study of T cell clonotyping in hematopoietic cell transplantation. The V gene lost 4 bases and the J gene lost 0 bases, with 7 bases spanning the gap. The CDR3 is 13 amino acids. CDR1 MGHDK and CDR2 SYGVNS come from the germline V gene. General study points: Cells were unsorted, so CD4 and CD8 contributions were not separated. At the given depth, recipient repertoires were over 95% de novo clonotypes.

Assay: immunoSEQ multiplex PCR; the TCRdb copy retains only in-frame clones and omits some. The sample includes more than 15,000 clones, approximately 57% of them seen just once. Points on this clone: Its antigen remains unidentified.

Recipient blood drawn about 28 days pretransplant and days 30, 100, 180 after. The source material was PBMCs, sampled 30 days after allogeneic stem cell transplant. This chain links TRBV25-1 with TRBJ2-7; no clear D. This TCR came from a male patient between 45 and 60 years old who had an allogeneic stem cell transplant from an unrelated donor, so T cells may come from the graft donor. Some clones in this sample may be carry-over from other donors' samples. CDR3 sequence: CASSVYSSYEQYF. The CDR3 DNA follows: TGTGCCAGCAGTGTTTACAGCTCCTACGAGCAGTACTTC.